Described below is a single TCR beta chain sequence and its context. Its antigen is not identified. Deletions cut 4 bases from V and 4 bases from J, with 7 bases between. This CDR3 has 12 amino acids. Germline CDR1 is SGHAT and CDR2 is FQNNGV. Clones were sequenced by immunoSEQ multiplex PCR, and TCRdb holds only the in-frame ones, with some missing. The data hold tens of thousands of clones, with approximately 90% observed a single time. The sample is drawn from a study of OX40 agonist ivuxolimab in advanced cancers. Across the study: Those treated in dose escalation had hepatocellular carcinoma, melanoma, renal cell cancer or head and neck cancer.

Whole-study findings and limits: The CD4+ and CD8+ T cells in the blood had expanded clonally by week 6 at 0.1 to 3.0 mg/kg. Researchers report that CD8+ T cells had, on average, more expanded clones than CD4+.

The sample in question was CD4+ or CD8+ T cells sorted from blood, obtained in a trial of the OX40 agonist ivuxolimab. The receptor was isolated from an adult with an advanced solid tumor such as melanoma, head and neck, liver or kidney cancer. The V and J genes are TRBV11-2 and TRBJ1-2, with no clear D. DNA for the CDR3: TGTGCCAGCAGCTCAGGAGTCTATGGCTACACCTTC. This encodes CASSSGVYGYTF.